These 4 T cell receptor beta chains share one sample of origin, sequenced in a study of chemoradiotherapy in HPV16-positive cancers. The table came from immunoSEQ multiplex PCR; TCRdb's copy has only in-frame clones and leaves some out. The table lists about 9,200 clones, approximately 80% of them singletons, with 9% to 10% in the top ten. This sample was obtained from a patient who underwent chemoradiotherapy. The receptors were sampled from a human donor with HPV-associated anogenital cancer.

The rearrangement uses TRBV7-9 and TRBJ2-5, with D possibly matching TRBD2 (8 bases). This CDR3 comprises 16 residues. Germline lookup yields CDR1 SEHNR and CDR2 FQNEAQ (reference sequence). The germline V and J ends were trimmed by 0 bases and 5 bases, with 16 bases remaining between them. The CDR3 bases are TGTGCCAGCAGCTTAGCGCAGGCGGGGGGACAGGAGACCCAGTACTTC. Translated, it gives CASSLAQAGGQETQYF.

In this sample, this clone turned up once. The rearrangement links TRBV7-6 to TRBJ2-1; TRBD1 aligns across 10 bases. The trim removed 5 bases at V and 2 bases at J, leaving 6 bases unmatched. CDR1 is SGHVS, CDR2 FNYEAQ, per germline. The CDR3 sequence is 16 residues long. The DNA of the CDR3 is TGTGCCAGCAGCCCCGGGACAGGGGAAACCTACAATGAGCAGTTCTTC. Translated, it gives CASSPGTGETYNEQFF.

The DNA for the CDR3 is TGTGCTAGTGGTTTGTCCGCCGGGACAGGGTTAACAGATACGCAGTATTTT. Translation gives CASGLSAGTGLTDTQYF. V is TRBV12-5 and J is TRBJ2-3, with 9 bases matching TRBD1. The CDR3 consists of 17 residues. Germline CDR1 reads LGHNT; CDR2 reads FRNRAP. Trimming at V came to 2 bases and at J to 3 bases, leaving 9 bases not matched to a gene.

This rearrangement joins TRBV10-3 to TRBJ1-2; TRBD1 matches 9 bases. Germline CDR1 is ENHRY and CDR2 is SYGVKD. Trimming took 7 bases from V and 6 from J; bases not matched to a gene: 12. The CDR3 loop spans 15 amino acids. The CDR3 is CAITGRGTGLDGYTF. The CDR3 DNA sequence: TGTGCCATCACGGGGCGGGGGACAGGGCTGGATGGCTACACCTTC.